Below, 25 T cell receptor beta chains from the same sample are listed, as sequenced in a study of chemoradiotherapy in HPV16-positive cancers. Libraries were prepared by immunoSEQ multiplex PCR; TCRdb keeps only in-frame clonotypes and omits some of them. Counted here are under 15,000 clones, roughly four fifths occurring once; the ten biggest clones make up less than 8.5%. The material was obtained from a patient who underwent chemoradiotherapy. The receptors here all came from a human donor with HPV-associated anogenital cancer.

The table lists this clone with a few counts. Because it lacks the conserved phenylalanine or tryptophan at the end, this CDR3 is likely a read error. The limits of the CDR3 on the DNA are not certain, so only TCRdb's listed CDR3 is given. The chain links TRBV30 to TRBJ1-1; the table's D call TRBD1 went unverified against the DNA. CDR1 and CDR2 from the germline V gene are GTSNPN and SVGIG (reference sequence). From its first to its last residue, the CDR3 has 13 amino acids. The CDR3 region is CAWTLWATMPLKY.

Only a few counts were recorded for this clone. The gene calls are TRBV5-1 and TRBJ2-7, with 7 bases identical to TRBD1. The V gene end was trimmed by 4 bases and the J gene end by 3 bases; junction bases not matched to a gene: 13. The V gene's germline CDR1 is SGHRS and CDR2 YFSETQ. CDR3 length: 16 amino acids. Written as DNA, the CDR3 is TGCGCCAGCAGCCCCAGAGTTCAGGGGGTAGGCTACGAGCAGTACTTC. Encoded protein: CASSPRVQGVGYEQYF.

The genes are TRBV6-1 and TRBJ2-7; D is uncertain. The V end was cut by 4 bases, the J end by 4 bases, with 11 bases between. Per germline, CDR1 MNHNS and CDR2 SASEGT. CDR3 length: 13 amino acids. CDR3 loop: CASSVSRIYEQYF. CDR3 sequence (DNA): TGTGCCAGCAGTGTCTCGCGGATATACGAGCAGTACTTC.

The chain carries TRBV27 and TRBJ1-1, with D perhaps TRBD1 (6 bases). V lost 5 bases, J lost 1 base, and 11 bases lay in between. Germline CDR1 is MNHEY and CDR2 is SMNVEV (reference sequence). This CDR3 is built from 14 residues. The CDR3 sequence is CASSQRTANTEAFF. CDR3 DNA: TGTGCCAGCAGTCAACGGACAGCGAACACTGAAGCTTTCTTT.

This clone showed up just once. The chain recombines TRBV7-9 with TRBJ1-2; D is perhaps TRBD1 (5 bases). The CDR3 contains 19 residues. With 1 base removed from V and 6 bases from J, the gap between germline ends came to 27 bases. Germline V lookup: CDR1 SEHNR, CDR2 FQNEAQ (reference sequence). DNA of the CDR3: TGTGCCAGCAGCTTAGGGATGGGTTCTACAGGAGACCGAGCTCATGGCTACACCTTC. This encodes CASSLGMGSTGDRAHGYTF. The full variable domain, its missing parts supplied by reference TRBV7-9 and TRBJ1-2, is DTGVSQNPRHKITKRGQNVTFRCDPISEHNRLYWYRQTLGQGPEFLTYFQNEAQLEKSRLLSDRFSAERPKGSFSTLEIQRTEQGDSAMYLCASSLGMGSTGDRAHGYTFGSGTRLTVV.

The V call is TRBV4-1, the J call TRBJ1-1; D is ambiguous. CDR1 is MGHRA, CDR2 YSYEKL, per germline. V was clipped by 4 bases and J by 1 base, with 10 bases between them. The CDR3 is made up of 14 amino acids. For the CDR3, the DNA is TGCGCCAGCAGCCCACCCGGCTGGAACACTGAAGCTTTCTTT. It encodes CASSPPGWNTEAFF.

This sequence joins TRBV7-6 and TRBJ2-5; weak D call: TRBD1 (8 bases). Germline lookup yields CDR1 SGHVS and CDR2 FNYEAQ. V lost 1 base to trimming and J lost 6 bases, with 21 bases between them. The CDR3 runs 17 residues. The CDR3 DNA reads as TGTGCCAGCAGCTTAGTCTCAGGGGGCATCGGGGGGAAGACCCAGTACTTC. It translates to CASSLVSGGIGGKTQYF.

The rearrangement links TRBV4-3 to TRBJ2-3; tentative D call: TRBD2 (6 bases). CDR1 and CDR2 (germline): LGHNA, YSLEER. The CDR3 is made up of 16 amino acids. Trimming left V 4 bases short and J 6 bases short, with 20 bases between. CDR3 DNA: TGCGCCAGCAGCCCGGAACCTAGCGCGGGTGCGGATACGCAGTATTTT. The encoded protein is CASSPEPSAGADTQYF.

The J gene is TRBJ2-1, the V gene TRBV7-8; tentatively, D is TRBD1 (6 bases). The CDR3 extends over 16 amino acids. CDR1 and CDR2 from the germline V gene are SGHVS and FQNEAQ. Trimming took 3 bases from V and 2 from J, leaving 14 bases between them. The CDR3, as DNA: TGTGCCAGCAGCTTGCCCGGGGACACAGCCTACAATGAGCAGTTCTTC. Translation gives CASSLPGDTAYNEQFF.

The rearrangement links TRBV2 to TRBJ2-2; tentatively, D is TRBD2 (5 bases). V dropped 4 bases and J dropped 5 bases, with 17 bases sitting between them. The CDR3 spans 16 residues. Germline V CDR1 and CDR2: SNHLY, FYNNEI. This chain's CDR3 is CASSVGSTEWTGELFF. The DNA of the CDR3 is TGTGCCAGCAGTGTTGGGAGCACGGAGTGGACCGGGGAGCTGTTTTTT.

The chain carries TRBV6-1 and TRBJ2-5, with D unresolved. Germline V gene lookup returns CDR1 MNHNS and CDR2 SASEGT. The CDR3 extends over 12 amino acids. V gave up 5 bases and J gave up 4 bases, with 8 bases separating them. The DNA for the CDR3 is TGTGCCAGCAGTCAGCCTCGAGAGACCCAGTACTTC. Its translation: CASSQPRETQYF.

The chain combines TRBV6-4 with TRBJ2-3; the match to TRBD1 covers 8 bases. CDR1 and CDR2 from the germline V gene are MRHNA and SNTAGT. J lost 6 bases, V lost 0 bases, and 5 bases had no gene match. The CDR3 is 15 residues long. The CDR3 loop is CASSDSAGGADTQYF. Here the CDR3 DNA reads TGTGCCAGCAGTGACTCGGCAGGGGGCGCGGATACGCAGTATTTT.

The gene calls are TRBV5-1 and TRBJ2-5; D possibly matches TRBD1 or TRBD2 (6 bases each). With 1 base removed from V and 5 bases from J, the gap between germline ends came to 15 bases. Germline V gene data show CDR1 as SGHRS and CDR2 as YFSETQ. This CDR3 has 15 amino acids. The CDR3 here is CASSLFTGAAETQYF. In DNA, the CDR3 is TGCGCCAGCAGCTTGTTCACGGGGGCGGCGGAGACCCAGTACTTC.

The rearrangement joins TRBV5-4 to TRBJ2-5; unclear D gene. CDR1 and CDR2 from the germline V gene are SGHNT and YYREEE (reference sequence). The ends were cut back, 4 bases at V and 5 bases at J, with 6 bases in the middle. This CDR3 has 11 amino acids. The CDR3 region has the DNA TGTGCCAGCAGCCACTCGGAGACCCAGTACTTC. Its translation is CASSHSETQYF.

The gene calls are TRBV4-3 and TRBJ2-7; D ambiguous. V was cut by 0 bases and J by 4 bases, with 13 bases left in between. The CDR3 runs to 15 residues. Germline values: CDR1 LGHNA, CDR2 YSLEER. The CDR3 sequence: CASSQDWPTSYEQYF. The DNA for the CDR3 is TGCGCCAGCAGCCAAGATTGGCCTACATCTTACGAGCAGTACTTC.

This clone was picked up a small number of times. The rearrangement uses TRBV19 and TRBJ1-1, with 8 bases aligning to TRBD1. Trimming at V came to 9 bases and at J to 3 bases, leaving 9 bases not matched to a gene. The CDR3 sequence is 14 residues long. Germline CDR1 and CDR2: LNHDA and SQIVND (reference sequence). The CDR3 reads CASRQGSIYTEAFF. In DNA, the CDR3 is TGTGCCAGCCGACAGGGGTCGATTTACACTGAAGCTTTCTTT.

The chain carries TRBV29-1 and TRBJ1-1; D is unclear. Germline CDR1 SQVTM, CDR2 ANQGSEA. Trimming pared 0 bases from V and 10 bases from J, leaving 15 bases between. The CDR3 totals 13 residues. CDR3: CSVEETEGGRAFF. The CDR3 bases are TGCAGCGTTGAAGAAACGGAGGGAGGTCGAGCTTTCTTT.

The chain recombines TRBV10-3 with TRBJ2-4; D unresolved. V shed 0 bases and J shed 0 bases, with 6 bases lying between them. The V gene's germline CDR1 is ENHRY and CDR2 SYGVKD. The CDR3 contains 15 residues. This chain's CDR3 is CAISESTVAKNIQYF. In DNA, the CDR3 is TGTGCCATCAGTGAGTCGACGGTAGCCAAAAACATTCAGTACTTC.

The genes are TRBV5-1 and TRBJ2-2; TRBD1 might be the D (5 bases). V was clipped by 0 bases and J by 2 bases, with 14 bases between them. Germline V lookup: CDR1 SGHRS, CDR2 YFSETQ. CDR3 length: 17 residues. CDR3 DNA sequence: TGCGCCAGCAGCTTGGCCTTCAACAGGCTTAACACCGGGGAGCTGTTTTTT. Residues: CASSLAFNRLNTGELFF.

The chain joins TRBV7-2 to TRBJ2-3; weak D call: TRBD1 (6 bases). CDR1 and CDR2 (germline): SGHTA, FQGNSA. The CDR3 sequence is 15 residues long. V shed 5 bases and J shed 3 bases, with 15 bases lying between them. This chain's CDR3 is CASSRGGAVTDTQYF. CDR3 sequence (DNA): TGTGCCAGCAGCCGAGGGGGAGCGGTAACAGATACGCAGTATTTT.

This clone was seen a handful of times. This sequence joins TRBV10-1 and TRBJ2-7; 9 bases align to TRBD2. J lost 6 bases, V lost 7 bases, and 13 bases had no gene match. Germline CDR1 is WNHNN and CDR2 is SYGVQD (reference sequence). The CDR3 sequence is 15 residues long. CDR3 nucleotides: TGCGCCAGCACTCTGTGGCGGGAGGGCCGTCTCGAGCAGTACTTC. It translates to CASTLWREGRLEQYF.

The chain links TRBV29-1 to TRBJ2-1, with D possibly being TRBD1 or TRBD2 (5 bases each). Between the trimmed V and J ends, which lost 3 bases and 15 bases, there was a span of 12 bases. CDR1 and CDR2 from the germline V gene are SQVTM and ANQGSEA. The CDR3 is 10 residues long. For the CDR3, the DNA is TGCAGCGTTGACGCCGGGACCCTGTTCTTC. It yields the protein CSVDAGTLFF.

This chain joins TRBV11-2 and TRBJ1-2, with unresolved D. The CDR3 runs to 12 residues. CDR1 is SGHAT, CDR2 FQNNGV, per germline. V shed 1 base and J shed 4 bases, with 4 bases lying between them. The CDR3 DNA is TGTGCCAGCAGCTTAGTTAGCTATGGCTACACCTTC. Amino acid sequence: CASSLVSYGYTF. The whole variable domain, remainder taken from reference TRBV11-2 and TRBJ1-2, is EAGVAQSPRYKIIEKRQSVAFWCNPISGHATLYWYQQILGQGPKLLIQFQNNGVVDDSQLPKDRFSAERLKGVDSTLKIQPAKLEDSAVYLCASSLVSYGYTFGSGTRLTVV.

This rearrangement joins TRBV4-1 to TRBJ2-5; 11 positions agree with TRBD2. CDR3 length: 16 residues. J lost 5 bases, V lost 3 bases, and 8 bases had no gene match. The germline V gene encodes CDR1 MGHRA and CDR2 YSYEKL. The CDR3 loop is CASSQPLAGGGETQYF. CDR3 bases: TGCGCCAGCAGCCAGCCTCTAGCGGGAGGAGGGGAGACCCAGTACTTC.

V is TRBV5-1 and J is TRBJ2-2; D is undetermined. Deletions cut 2 bases from V and 2 bases from J, with 7 bases between. The germline V gene has CDR1 SGHRS and CDR2 YFSETQ. This CDR3 is 14 amino acids long. CDR3 in DNA: TGCGCCAGCAGCTTTCTCGTAAACACCGGGGAGCTGTTTTTT. Translating it yields CASSFLVNTGELFF.